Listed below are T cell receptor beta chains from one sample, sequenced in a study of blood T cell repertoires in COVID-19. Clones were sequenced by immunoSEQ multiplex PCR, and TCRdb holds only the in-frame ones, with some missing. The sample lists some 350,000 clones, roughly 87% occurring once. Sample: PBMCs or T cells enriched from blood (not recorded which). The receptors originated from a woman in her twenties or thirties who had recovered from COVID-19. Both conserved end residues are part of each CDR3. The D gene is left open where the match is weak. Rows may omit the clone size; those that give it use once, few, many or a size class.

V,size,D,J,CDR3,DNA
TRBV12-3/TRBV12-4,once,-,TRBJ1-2,CASSLTVYGYTF,TGTGCCAGCAGTTTAACGGTTTATGGCTACACCTTC
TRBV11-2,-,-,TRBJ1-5,CASSLDTGGGQPQHF,TGTGCCAGCAGCTTAGATACCGGGGGGGGTCAGCCCCAGCATTTT
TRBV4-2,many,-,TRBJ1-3,CASSQEGGQANSGNTIYF,TGTGCCAGCAGCCAAGAGGGAGGCCAGGCCAACTCTGGAAACACCATATATTTT
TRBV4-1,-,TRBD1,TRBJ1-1,CASSQNRGPEPEAFF,TGCGCCAGCAGCCAAAACAGGGGACCCGAACCTGAAGCTTTCTTT
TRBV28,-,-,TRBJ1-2,CASSPPRRQVNYGYTF,TGTGCCAGCAGTCCCCCGCGTAGACAGGTGAACTATGGCTACACCTTC
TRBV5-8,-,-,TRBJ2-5,CASSSRQAGETQYF,TGTGCCAGCAGCTCCCGACAGGCAGGAGAGACCCAGTACTTC
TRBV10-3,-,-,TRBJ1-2,CAISELNYGYTF,TGTGCCATCAGTGAGCTGAACTATGGCTACACCTTC
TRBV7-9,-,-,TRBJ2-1,CASSLVKGHRLNEQFF,TGTGCCAGCAGCTTAGTAAAGGGGCATAGATTGAATGAGCAGTTCTTC
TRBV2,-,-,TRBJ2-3,CASSDNTDTQYF,TGTGCCAGCAGTGATAACACAGATACGCAGTATTTT
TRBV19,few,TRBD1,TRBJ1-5,CASSIQQGAGQPQHF,TGTGCCAGTAGTATCCAACAGGGGGCAGGTCAGCCCCAGCATTTT
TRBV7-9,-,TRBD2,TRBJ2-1,CASSSGLGYNEQFF,TGTGCCAGCAGCTCCGGACTAGGGTACAATGAGCAGTTCTTC
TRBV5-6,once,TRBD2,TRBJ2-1,CASRPGLADNEQFF,TGTGCCAGCAGACCGGGACTAGCGGACAATGAGCAGTTCTTC
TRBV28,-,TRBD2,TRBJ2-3,CASSHSGRITDTQYF,TGTGCCAGCAGTCACAGCGGGAGGATAACAGATACGCAGTATTTT
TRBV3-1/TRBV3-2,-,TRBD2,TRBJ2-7,CASSRGVGTNSYEQYF,TGTGCCAGCAGCCGCGGCGTCGGGACTAACTCCTACGAGCAGTACTTC
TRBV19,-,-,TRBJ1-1,CASSIAERTEAFF,TGTGCCAGTAGTATCGCCGAAAGGACAGAAGCTTTCTTT
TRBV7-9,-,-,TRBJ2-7,CASSLDWGREQYF,TGTGCCAGCAGCTTAGATTGGGGGCGCGAGCAGTACTTC
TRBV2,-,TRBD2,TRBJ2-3,CASSVIAGSTDTQYF,TGTGCCAGCAGTGTTATAGCGGGAAGCACAGATACGCAGTATTTT
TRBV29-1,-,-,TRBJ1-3,CSVEGGVFGNTIYF,TGCAGCGTTGAAGGGGGGGTCTTTGGAAACACCATATATTTT
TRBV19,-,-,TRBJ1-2,CASSISRDFYGYTF,TGTGCCAGTAGTATATCCCGGGATTTCTATGGCTACACCTTC
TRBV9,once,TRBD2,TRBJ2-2,CASSVGSGRTTGELFF,TGTGCCAGCAGCGTAGGAAGCGGGAGAACCACCGGGGAGCTGTTTTTT
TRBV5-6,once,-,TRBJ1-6,CASSLWSGRGNYNSPLHF,TGTGCCAGCAGCCTTTGGAGCGGCAGGGGAAATTATAATTCACCCCTCCACTTT
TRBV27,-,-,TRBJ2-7,CASSLTGPLSYEQYF,TGTGCCAGCAGCCTCACAGGGCCTCTGTCCTACGAGCAGTACTTC
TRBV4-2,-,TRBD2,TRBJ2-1,CASSQDGLAGRNEQFF,TGTGCCAGCAGCCAAGACGGACTAGCGGGTAGAAATGAGCAGTTCTTC
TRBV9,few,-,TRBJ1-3,CASRRGGVDSGNTIYF,TGTGCCAGCCGCCGGGGAGGGGTAGACTCTGGAAACACCATATATTTT